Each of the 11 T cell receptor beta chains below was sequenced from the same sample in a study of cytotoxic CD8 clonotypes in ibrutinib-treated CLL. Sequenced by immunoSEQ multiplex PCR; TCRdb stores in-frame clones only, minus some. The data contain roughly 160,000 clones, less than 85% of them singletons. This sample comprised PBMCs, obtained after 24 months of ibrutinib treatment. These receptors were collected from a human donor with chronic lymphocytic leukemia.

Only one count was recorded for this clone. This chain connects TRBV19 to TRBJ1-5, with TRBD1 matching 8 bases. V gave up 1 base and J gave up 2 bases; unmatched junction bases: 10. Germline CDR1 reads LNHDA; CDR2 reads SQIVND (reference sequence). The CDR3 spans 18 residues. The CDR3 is CASSIGRTGTSGNQPQHF. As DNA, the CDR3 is TGTGCCAGTAGTATAGGTAGGACAGGGACGTCCGGCAATCAGCCCCAGCATTTT.

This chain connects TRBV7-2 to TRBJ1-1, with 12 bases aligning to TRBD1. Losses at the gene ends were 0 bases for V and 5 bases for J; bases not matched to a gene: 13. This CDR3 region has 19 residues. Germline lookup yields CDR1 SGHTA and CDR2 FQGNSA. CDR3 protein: CASSLAFPGQGAKGTEAFF. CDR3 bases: TGTGCCAGCAGCTTAGCGTTTCCGGGACAGGGGGCTAAGGGTACTGAAGCTTTCTTT.

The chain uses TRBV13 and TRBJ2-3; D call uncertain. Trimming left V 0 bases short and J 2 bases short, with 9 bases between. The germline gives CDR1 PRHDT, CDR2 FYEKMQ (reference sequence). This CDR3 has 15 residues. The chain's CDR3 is CASSLGRHFTDTQYF. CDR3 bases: TGTGCCAGCAGCTTAGGGCGGCACTTCACAGATACGCAGTATTTT.

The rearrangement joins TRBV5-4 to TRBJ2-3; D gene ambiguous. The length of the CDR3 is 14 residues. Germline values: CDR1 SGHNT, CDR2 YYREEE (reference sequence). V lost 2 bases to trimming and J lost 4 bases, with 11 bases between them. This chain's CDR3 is CASSFLDSADTQYF. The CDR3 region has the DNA TGTGCCAGCAGCTTTTTAGATAGTGCAGATACGCAGTATTTT.

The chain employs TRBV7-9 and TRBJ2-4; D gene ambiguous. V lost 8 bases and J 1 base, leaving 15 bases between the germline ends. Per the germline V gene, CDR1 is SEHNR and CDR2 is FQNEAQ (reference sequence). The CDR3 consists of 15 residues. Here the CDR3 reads CASRLQFGAKNIQYF. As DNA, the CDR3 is TGTGCCAGCCGGTTACAATTTGGGGCCAAAAACATTCAGTACTTC.

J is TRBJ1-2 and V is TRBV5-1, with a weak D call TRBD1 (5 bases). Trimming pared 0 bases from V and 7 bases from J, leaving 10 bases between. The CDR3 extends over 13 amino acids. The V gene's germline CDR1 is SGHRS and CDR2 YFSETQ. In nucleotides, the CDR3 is TGCGCCAGCAGCTTGGAAGGGGAACGTGGCTACACCTTC. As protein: CASSLEGERGYTF.

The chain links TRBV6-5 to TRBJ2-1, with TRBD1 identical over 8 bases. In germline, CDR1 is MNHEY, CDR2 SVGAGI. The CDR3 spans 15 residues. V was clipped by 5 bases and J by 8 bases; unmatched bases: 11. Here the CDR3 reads CASSNGQGPIDEQFF. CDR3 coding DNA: TGTGCCAGCAGTAACGGACAGGGACCCATAGATGAGCAGTTCTTC.

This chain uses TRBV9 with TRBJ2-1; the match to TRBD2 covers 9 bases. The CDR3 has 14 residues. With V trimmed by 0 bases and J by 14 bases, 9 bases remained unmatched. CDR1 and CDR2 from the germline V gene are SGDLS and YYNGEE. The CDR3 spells CASSVVEAGGQKFF. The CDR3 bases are TGTGCCAGCAGCGTAGTAGAAGCGGGGGGCCAAAAGTTCTTC.

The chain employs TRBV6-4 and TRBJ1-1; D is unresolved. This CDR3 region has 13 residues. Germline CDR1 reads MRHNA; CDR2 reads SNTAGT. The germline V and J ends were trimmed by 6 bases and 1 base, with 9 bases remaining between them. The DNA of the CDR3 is TGTGCCAGCAGCTCGGACGGGAACACTGAAGCTTTCTTT. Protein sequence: CASSSDGNTEAFF.

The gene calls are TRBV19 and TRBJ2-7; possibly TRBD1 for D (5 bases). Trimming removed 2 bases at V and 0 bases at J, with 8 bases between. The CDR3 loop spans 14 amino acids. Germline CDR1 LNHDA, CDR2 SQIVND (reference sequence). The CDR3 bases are TGTGCCAGTAGTATAAGTGACAGCTCCTACGAGCAGTACTTC. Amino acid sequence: CASSISDSSYEQYF.

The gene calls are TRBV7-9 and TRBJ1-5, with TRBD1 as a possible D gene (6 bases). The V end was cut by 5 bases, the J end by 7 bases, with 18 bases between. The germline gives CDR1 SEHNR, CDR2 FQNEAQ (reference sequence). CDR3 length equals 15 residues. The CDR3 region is CASSREITGRQPQHF. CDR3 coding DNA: TGTGCCAGCAGCCGAGAGATTACAGGGAGACAGCCCCAGCATTTT.